One sample yielded the 13 T cell receptor beta chains listed below, sequenced in a study of beta chain features in type 1 diabetes. What was sequenced were expressed TCRB transcripts, since all of the isolated RNA had been reverse transcribed. Sequenced by immunoSEQ multiplex PCR; TCRdb stores in-frame clones only, minus some. The repertoire holds fewer than 350,000 clones, with about 8% as singletons. Sequencing was carried out using central memory CD4+ T cells from blood. The origin of the receptors is a woman between 18 and 29 years old in good health.

This clone was seen a handful of times. The V and J genes are TRBV7-9 and TRBJ2-7; D might be TRBD1 (6 bases). V lost 3 bases and J lost 3, with 9 bases in between. The germline V gene encodes CDR1 SEHNR and CDR2 FQNEAQ (reference sequence). The CDR3 runs 13 residues. CDR3 amino acids: CASSLDRLYEQYV. The CDR3 DNA sequence: TGTGCCAGCAGCTTGGACAGACTCTACGAGCAGTACGTC.

This chain joins TRBV7-9 and TRBJ2-5; D is unresolved. Germline CDR1 is SEHNR and CDR2 is FQNEAQ (reference sequence). V was shortened by 5 bases and J by 7 bases, with 11 bases between the two germline ends. This CDR3 spans 12 amino acids. The CDR3 bases are TGTGCCAGCAGCCTCTTCCCCGGGACCCAGTACTTC. Its translation is CASSLFPGTQYF.

This clone has only a few counts. This chain links TRBV7-9 with TRBJ2-7; D unclear. Germline CDR1 is SEHNR and CDR2 is FQNEAQ (reference sequence). The CDR3 is made up of 14 amino acids. V was shortened by 1 base and J by 0 bases, with 7 bases between the two germline ends. CDR3 sequence reads: CASSLGHSSYEQYV. CDR3 nucleotide sequence: TGTGCCAGCAGCTTAGGTCACAGCTCCTACGAGCAGTACGTC.

In this sample, this clone turned up many times. This rearrangement joins TRBV4-3 to TRBJ1-2; 9 bases are shared with TRBD1. This CDR3 is built from 16 residues. The germline gives CDR1 LGHNA, CDR2 YSLEER. V lost 0 bases and J lost 3; bases outside the gene matches: 5. Here the CDR3 DNA reads TGCGCCAGCAGCCAAGAGCCCTGGACAGGGGACTATGGCTACACCTTC. Protein: CASSQEPWTGDYGYTF.

The rearrangement links TRBV30 to TRBJ1-2; D is perhaps TRBD1 (5 bases). This CDR3 has 13 residues. V lost 3 bases to trimming and J lost 4 bases, with 12 bases between them. Germline V CDR1 and CDR2: GTSNPN, SVGIG (reference sequence). Here the CDR3 DNA reads TGTGCCTGGAGCCAACTCAGGGCCTATGGCTACACCTTC. Encoded protein: CAWSQLRAYGYTF. Complete variable domain (other parts from reference TRBV30 and TRBJ1-2): SQTIHQWPATLVQPVGSPLSLECTVEGTSNPNLYWYRQAAGRGLQLLFYSVGIGQISSEVPQNLSASRPQDRQFILSSKKLLLSDSGFYLCAWSQLRAYGYTFGSGTRLTVV.

The chain combines TRBV30 with TRBJ1-2; 11 bases fit TRBD1. Germline CDR1 GTSNPN, CDR2 SVGIG (reference sequence). The CDR3 covers 19 residues. The J segment lost 2 bases and the V segment lost 5 bases, leaving 19 bases of the junction unmatched. CDR3 amino acids: CAWRRKGGTGGGANYGYTF. The CDR3 nucleotides read TGTGCCTGGCGCCGGAAAGGCGGGACAGGGGGTGGCGCGAACTATGGCTACACCTTC.

The gene calls are TRBV28 and TRBJ2-1; 7 bases are a match to TRBD2. The CDR3 spans 13 residues. Germline trimming cut 5 bases from V and 15 bases from J; bases unmatched to any gene: 13. CDR1 and CDR2 (germline): MDHEN, SYDVKM. The CDR3 spells CASSPLGGTLRFF. The CDR3 coding sequence is TGTGCCAGCAGTCCCCTGGGGGGGACTCTTCGGTTCTTC.

The chain joins TRBV30 to TRBJ1-5, with D possibly matching TRBD1 (5 bases). The CDR3 is made up of 14 amino acids. The ends were cut back, 0 bases at V and 6 bases at J, with 12 bases in the middle. Looked up from germline, CDR1 is GTSNPN and CDR2 is SVGIG (reference sequence). The CDR3 DNA reads as TGTGCCTGGAGTGTACGGTCTGGGGGTCAGCCCCAGCATTTT. Translating it yields CAWSVRSGGQPQHF.

This clone turned up a few times. The chain employs TRBV18 and TRBJ2-5; D not certain. Germline-derived CDR1 and CDR2 are KGHSH and LQKENI. V lost 2 bases, J lost 4 bases, and 5 bases lay in between. CDR3 length equals 12 residues. CDR3 protein: CASSPTGETQYF. The CDR3 bases are TGTGCCAGCTCACCAACGGGAGAGACCCAGTACTTC. Drawing the rest from reference TRBV18 and TRBJ2-5, the complete variable domain is NAGVMQNPRHLVRRRGQEARLRCSPMKGHSHVYWYRQLPEEGLKFMVYLQKENIIDESGMPKERFSAEFPKEGPSILRIQQVVRGDSAAYFCASSPTGETQYFGPGTRLLVL.

This clone was picked up many times. CDR3 DNA sequence: TGTGCCAGCAGCTTAGAGGCGGGCGGCAAGCAGTTCTTC. Translation: CASSLEAGGKQFF. The chain carries TRBV7-2 and TRBJ2-1; possible D gene TRBD2, 5 bases. CDR1 and CDR2 from the germline V gene are SGHTA and FQGNSA. CDR3 size: 13 residues. V gave up 1 base and J gave up 11 bases, with 12 bases separating them.

This clone has just a few counts. V usage is TRBV7-6 and J usage is TRBJ2-1; the D is unclear. Trimming took off 4 bases at V and 7 bases at J, with 11 bases between the two ends. Germline V gene data show CDR1 as SGHVS and CDR2 as FNYEAQ. The length of the CDR3 is 13 residues. CDR3 sequence (DNA): TGTGCCAGCAGCTATCAGCTCGGGAATGAGCAGTTCTTC. Translating gives CASSYQLGNEQFF.

This chain links TRBV6-5 with TRBJ2-3; D may be TRBD1 (6 bases). CDR3 size: 13 residues. CDR1 MNHEY and CDR2 SVGAGI come from the germline V gene. Deletions cut 7 bases from V and 6 bases from J, with 14 bases between. The DNA for the CDR3 is TGTGCCAGCATCGCGATGGGACATGATACGCAGTATTTT. Its translation is CASIAMGHDTQYF.

This clone was detected only a few times. The V and J genes are TRBV11-1 and TRBJ2-1, with D unresolved. The germline V and J ends were trimmed by 3 bases and 2 bases, with 5 bases remaining between them. Looked up from germline, CDR1 is SGHAT and CDR2 is FQDESV (reference sequence). The CDR3 has 13 residues. The CDR3 region is CASSLNTYNEQFF. DNA for the CDR3: TGTGCCAGCAGCTTGAATACCTACAATGAGCAGTTCTTC. Drawing the rest from reference TRBV11-1 and TRBJ2-1, the complete variable domain is EAEVAQSPRYKITEKSQAVAFWCDPISGHATLYWYRQILGQGPELLVQFQDESVVDDSQLPKDRFSAERLKGVDSTLKIQPAELGDSAMYLCASSLNTYNEQFFGPGTRLTVL.